Detailed here is one T cell receptor beta chain. Treatment of the sample: oral pan-JAK inhibitor, 5-10 mg twice daily. Extracted from the samples, RNA was reverse transcribed into cDNA to serve as the sequencing template. Clones were read by immunoSEQ multiplex PCR, and TCRdb kept only the in-frame ones, dropping some. This sample yields around 200,000 clones, of which roughly 64% are seen a single time; around 13% belongs to the top ten. The CDR3 has 14 residues. V lost 5 bases, J lost 1 base, and 11 bases lay in between. CDR1 is SGHVS, CDR2 FQNEAQ, per germline. This sample stems from a study of CD8+ T cells in alopecia areata.

This chain joins TRBV7-8 and TRBJ2-5; D possibly uses TRBD1 or TRBD2 (6 bases each). Sequenced here: CD8+ T cells sorted from blood, sampled at week 24, from a patient treated with tofacitinib. The sequence was obtained from a human donor with alopecia areata. The CDR3 DNA sequence: TGTGCCAGCAGCCGACTAGGGGGCCAAGAGACCCAGTACTTC. Protein: CASSRLGGQETQYF.